Each of the 4 T cell receptor beta chains below was sequenced from the same sample in a study of breast tumors, draining lymph nodes, adjacent tissues. Axillary draining lymph nodes of breast cancer patients supplied the node samples. MiXCR, run by TCRdb on the multiplex PCR reads, gives a single entry per CDR3 protein. Of 190,000 or so distinct CDR3 sequences in the sample, roughly 29% were seen once. The sample consisted of axillary lymph node tissue. All receptors come from a female donor with breast cancer. Some clones in this sample may be carry-over from other donors' samples.

In this sample, this clonotype turned up many times. The chain has TRBV10-3 and TRBJ2-1, with 7 bases aligning to TRBD1. V shed 3 bases, J shed 0 bases, and the junction held 2 bases outside the gene matches. CDR1 and CDR2 (germline): ENHRY, SYGVKD. The CDR3 runs 15 residues. The CDR3 bases are TGTGCCATCAGTGATAGGGACAGCTCCTACAATGAGCAGTTCTTC. Protein sequence: CAISDRDSSYNEQFF.

This clonotype showed up many times. This sequence joins TRBV30 and TRBJ1-2, with a tentative D call TRBD1 (6 bases). The ends were cut back, 5 bases at V and 2 bases at J, with 12 bases in the middle. This CDR3 is built from 13 residues. The V gene's germline CDR1 is GTSNPN and CDR2 SVGIG (reference sequence). The CDR3 sequence is CAWAPQGNYGYTF. The CDR3 DNA is TGTGCCTGGGCCCCGCAGGGGAACTATGGCTACACCTTC.

In nucleotides, the CDR3 is TGTGCCAGCAGCAAGGGCCGCTCTGGAAACACCTTC. This sequence encodes CASSKGRSGNTF. The rearrangement uses TRBV7-9 and TRBJ1-2; D unresolved. In germline, CDR1 is SEHNR, CDR2 FQNEAQ (reference sequence). The CDR3 is 12 amino acids. V was clipped by 5 bases and J by 12 bases, with 16 bases between them.

As regards this clonotype: No conserved phenylalanine or tryptophan ends this CDR3, so it is likely a read error. The rearrangement uses TRBV2 and TRBJ2-7, with D tentatively TRBD1 or TRBD2 (6 bases each). The CDR3 extends over 13 amino acids. Trimming removed 7 bases from V and 9 bases from J, with 19 bases in between. Germline V gene lookup returns CDR1 SNHLY and CDR2 FYNNEI. CDR3 in DNA: TGTGCCAGCAAGCAACAGGGACTGGGCGGGCAGTACCTC. Translating gives CASKQQGLGGQYL.